A single sample is the source of the 30 T cell receptor beta chains below, sequenced in a study of T-cell reconstitution after alpha-beta-depleted transplantation in children. TCRbeta library preparation incorporated unique molecular identifiers. TCRdb used MiXCR to reprocess the PCR reads, holding one entry per CDR3 protein. The sample lists more than 400,000 distinct CDR3 sequences; 11% were seen once. The material was PBMCs, mostly from graft donor cells, obtained 180 days after TCRalphabeta/CD19-depleted stem cell transplant. These receptor sequences come from a female patient aged 2-10 years who had a stem cell transplant for aplastic anemia, so the T cells may come from the graft donor.

This sequence joins TRBV20-1 and TRBJ2-3, with D perhaps TRBD2 (7 bases). CDR1 and CDR2 from the germline V gene are DFQATT and SNEGSKA (reference sequence). This CDR3 has 15 residues. The germline V and J ends were trimmed by 2 bases and 2 bases, with 14 bases remaining between them. In nucleotides, the CDR3 is TGCAGTGCTAGATCTCAGCGGGACACCACAGATACGCAGTATTTT. Protein: CSARSQRDTTDTQYF.

This clonotype was detected only a few times. The rearrangement links TRBV20-1 to TRBJ2-1; the D gene is possibly TRBD1 (5 bases). Trimming shortened V by 0 bases and J by 0 bases, and 18 bases separated the two germline ends. CDR1 DFQATT and CDR2 SNEGSKA come from the germline V gene (reference sequence). The CDR3 totals 18 residues. CDR3 in DNA: TGCAGTGCTAGAGATTTGGGGCAGCAACAGAGCTCCTACAATGAGCAGTTCTTC. Translating it yields CSARDLGQQQSSYNEQFF.

This clonotype was counted only a few times. The V and J genes are TRBV7-9 and TRBJ1-4; 7 bases agree with TRBD1. Germline CDR1 and CDR2: SEHNR and FQNEAQ (reference sequence). CDR3 size: 13 residues. V trimming: 5 bases; J trimming: 4 bases; junction bases outside the gene matches: 1. In nucleotides, the CDR3 is TGTGCCAGCAGCCGACAGGGTAATGAAAAACTGTTTTTT. Translating it yields CASSRQGNEKLFF.

This clonotype occurred a few times. The gene calls are TRBV7-2 and TRBJ2-1; D is undetermined. The CDR3 runs to 13 residues. Germline V gene lookup returns CDR1 SGHTA and CDR2 FQGNSA. Trimming removed 7 bases from V and 4 bases from J, with 11 bases in between. The CDR3 DNA follows: TGTGCCAGCAAAAGGACGGAGTACAATGAGCAGTTCTTC. This encodes CASKRTEYNEQFF.

This clonotype was detected only a few times. The chain links TRBV7-9 to TRBJ2-6, with 7 bases aligning to TRBD1. The trim removed 5 bases at V and 0 bases at J, leaving 13 bases unmatched. Germline CDR1 reads SEHNR; CDR2 reads FQNEAQ (reference sequence). The CDR3 totals 19 residues. CDR3 protein: CASSPLLLQGSSGANVLTF. For the CDR3, the DNA is TGTGCCAGCAGCCCCCTCCTGTTACAGGGGAGCTCTGGGGCCAACGTCCTGACTTTC.

This clonotype was counted at least ten times. The chain employs TRBV3-1 and TRBJ2-1; TRBD2 might be the D (5 bases). The CDR3 spans 15 residues. CDR1 and CDR2 (germline): LGHDT, YNNKEL (reference sequence). Trimming left V 1 base short and J 6 bases short, with 13 bases between. CDR3 DNA sequence: TGTGCCAGCAGCCAAGTTTACCGTGAGGGCAATGAGCAGTTCTTC. Amino acid sequence: CASSQVYREGNEQFF.

The V gene is TRBV12-3 or TRBV12-4, the J gene TRBJ2-1; 13 bases are a match to TRBD2. V lost 5 bases and J lost 6; bases outside the gene matches: 10. The CDR3 has 17 amino acids. CDR3 nucleotides: TGTGCCAGCAGTAGATCGGGACTAGCGGGATCGAGCAATGAGCAGTTCTTC. Protein sequence: CASSRSGLAGSSNEQFF.

V is TRBV27 and J is TRBJ2-1; TRBD2 aligns across 15 bases. Germline loops: CDR1 MNHEY, CDR2 SMNVEV (reference sequence). The CDR3 is 16 amino acids. The V and J ends lost 5 bases and 8 bases, in that order; junction bases with no gene match: 7. The CDR3 loop is CASSKRTSGRADEQFF. The DNA of the CDR3 is TGTGCCAGCAGTAAGCGGACTAGCGGGAGGGCCGATGAGCAGTTCTTC.

V is TRBV4-2 and J is TRBJ1-5; the D gene is possibly TRBD1 (5 bases). V was trimmed by 10 bases and J by 5 bases, leaving 21 bases between them. The CDR3 extends over 15 amino acids. Germline V gene data show CDR1 as LGHNA and CDR2 as YNFKEQ. The CDR3 DNA follows: TGTGCCATGGGCCCGGGGCCCCGGAGGGATCAGCCCCAGCATTTT. Translating gives CAMGPGPRRDQPQHF.

This clonotype was detected ten times or more. This rearrangement joins TRBV12-3 or TRBV12-4 to TRBJ2-7; 7 bases line up with TRBD1. The CDR3 covers 14 residues. The V gene end was trimmed by 5 bases and the J gene end by 4 bases; junction bases not matched to a gene: 8. The DNA of the CDR3 is TGTGCCAGCAGTCTTACAGGGGTCGTATACGAGCAGTACTTC. Its protein product is CASSLTGVVYEQYF.

The CDR3, as DNA: TGTGCCGTCGCCGGGACTAGCGCTTCCGAGCAGTACGTC. Amino acid sequence: CAVAGTSASEQYV. The chain has TRBV10-3 and TRBJ2-7, with 10 nucleotides matching TRBD2. CDR3 length equals 13 residues. Germline CDR1 and CDR2: ENHRY and SYGVKD. V was clipped by 11 bases and J by 6 bases; unmatched bases: 10.

The gene calls are TRBV20-1 and TRBJ2-2; 9 bases align to TRBD1. V lost 6 bases and J lost 6; bases outside the gene matches: 2. The CDR3 consists of 12 residues. CDR1 and CDR2 from the germline V gene are DFQATT and SNEGSKA (reference sequence). CDR3 residues: CSANRGPGELFF. In DNA form, the CDR3 reads TGCAGTGCAAACAGGGGGCCCGGGGAGCTGTTTTTT.

This clonotype was detected only a few times. V is TRBV15 and J is TRBJ2-3; no clear D. Germline CDR1 and CDR2: LNHNV and YYDKDF (reference sequence). Trimming cost V 5 bases and J 4 bases, with 10 bases left between them. This CDR3 region has 13 residues. CDR3 nucleotides: TGTGCCACCAGCGCCCGGACCCCAGATACGCAGTATTTT. It translates to CATSARTPDTQYF.

The gene calls are TRBV10-3 and TRBJ2-7, with 10 bases aligning to TRBD2. The V and J ends lost 6 bases and 3 bases, in that order; junction bases with no gene match: 8. CDR3 length: 15 residues. Germline V gene data show CDR1 as ENHRY and CDR2 as SYGVKD. For the CDR3, the DNA is TGTGCCATCAGCCGACCTCGGACTAGCGGCTACGAGCAGTACTTC. Its translation is CAISRPRTSGYEQYF.

This clonotype has at least ten counts. V usage is TRBV29-1 and J usage is TRBJ1-5, with TRBD1 matching over 9 bases. CDR3 length: 13 amino acids. Per the germline V gene, CDR1 is SQVTM and CDR2 is ANQGSEA. The V gene end was trimmed by 4 bases and the J gene end by 6 bases; junction bases not matched to a gene: 4. CDR3 residues: CSVGQGGGQPQHF. For the CDR3, the DNA is TGCAGCGTTGGACAGGGGGGCGGTCAGCCCCAGCATTTT.

The V gene is TRBV9, the J gene TRBJ2-1; D may correspond to TRBD1 or TRBD2 (7 bases each). V was shortened by 6 bases and J by 0 bases, with 19 bases between the two germline ends. CDR1 SGDLS and CDR2 YYNGEE come from the germline V gene. The CDR3 is 17 amino acids. The CDR3 protein is CASTEGGGRPSYNEQFF. CDR3 sequence (DNA): TGTGCCAGCACCGAAGGGGGCGGGAGACCCTCCTACAATGAGCAGTTCTTC.

The gene calls are TRBV24-1 and TRBJ2-2; a weak D match, TRBD2 (6 bases). The CDR3 loop spans 16 amino acids. Trimming removed 3 bases from V and 5 bases from J, with 15 bases in between. Germline lookup yields CDR1 KGHDR and CDR2 SFDVKD. The CDR3 sequence is CATSDPPSGSTGELFF. DNA for the CDR3: TGTGCCACCAGTGATCCGCCCAGCGGGTCGACCGGGGAGCTGTTTTTT.

This clonotype was observed a handful of times. The rearrangement links TRBV20-1 to TRBJ2-1; D tentatively fits TRBD1 or TRBD2 (6 bases each). V was pared by 2 bases and J by 12 bases, with 23 bases between. CDR1 is DFQATT, CDR2 SNEGSKA, per germline (reference sequence). The CDR3 is 15 residues long. The CDR3 spells CSARLTRGALHGQFF. Written as DNA, the CDR3 is TGCAGTGCTAGACTGACTAGGGGGGCGCTACATGGGCAGTTCTTC.

The chain employs TRBV12-3 or TRBV12-4 and TRBJ1-2; 10 bases align to TRBD1. This CDR3 comprises 14 residues. V lost 4 bases to trimming and J lost 8 bases; unmatched junction nucleotides: 7. The CDR3 nucleotides read TGTGCCAGCAGTTCCGGGACAGGGGCCCGAGGCTACACCTTC. It yields the protein CASSSGTGARGYTF.

The chain joins TRBV20-1 to TRBJ2-5, with TRBD1 as a possible D gene (6 bases). The V end was cut by 5 bases, the J end by 7 bases, with 20 bases between. Germline CDR1 and CDR2: DFQATT and SNEGSKA (reference sequence). The CDR3 runs to 14 residues. CDR3 bases: TGCAGTGCTTACCTTGGACAGCAAAGAGGGACCCAGTACTTC. It encodes CSAYLGQQRGTQYF.

This clonotype was seen only a few times. This chain joins TRBV28 and TRBJ2-4; TRBD2 agrees at 12 bases. The germline V gene has CDR1 MDHEN and CDR2 SYDVKM. This CDR3 spans 16 amino acids. The J segment lost 4 bases and the V segment lost 6 bases, leaving 7 bases of the junction unmatched. CDR3 nucleotide sequence: TGTGCCAGCAGAGTCCTCGGGACTAGCGGGAAAAACATTCAGTACTTC. Translating gives CASRVLGTSGKNIQYF.

This clonotype has just a few counts. The chain uses TRBV28 and TRBJ2-5; TRBD2 agrees at 7 bases. The CDR3 covers 16 residues. Trimming cost V 3 bases and J 3 bases; bases outside gene matches: 10. Per the germline V gene, CDR1 is MDHEN and CDR2 is SYDVKM. DNA for the CDR3: TGTGCCAGCAGTTTGTCTCCCGCGGGAGTCGAAGAGACCCAGTACTTC. The encoded protein is CASSLSPAGVEETQYF.

This clonotype was seen a few times. The gene calls are TRBV20-1 and TRBJ2-2, with TRBD1 as a possible D gene (6 bases). The CDR3 spans 13 residues. V was trimmed by 6 bases and J by 4 bases, leaving 12 bases between them. Germline assignment: CDR1 DFQATT and CDR2 SNEGSKA (reference sequence). The CDR3 DNA is TGCAGTGCCGTCACAGGGCCCACCGGGGAGCTGTTTTTT. This gives the protein CSAVTGPTGELFF.

The V call is TRBV3-1, the J call TRBJ1-5, with D hard to call. Trimming took 3 bases from V and 1 from J, leaving 7 bases between them. CDR1 and CDR2 from the germline V gene are LGHDT and YNNKEL (reference sequence). The CDR3 runs 14 residues. The CDR3 here is CASSQAASNQPQHF. Written as DNA, the CDR3 is TGTGCCAGCAGCCAGGCAGCCAGCAATCAGCCCCAGCATTTT.

The gene calls are TRBV10-2 and TRBJ2-1; the D gene is possibly TRBD2 (6 bases). This CDR3 has 16 residues. The germline V gene encodes CDR1 WSHSY and CDR2 SAAADI. V lost 4 bases and J lost 8, with 21 bases in between. The CDR3 sequence: CASSVKWDSRDDEQFF. In nucleotides, the CDR3 is TGCGCCAGCAGTGTAAAATGGGACTCGCGGGACGATGAGCAGTTCTTC.

This rearrangement joins TRBV7-8 to TRBJ2-1; D gene ambiguous. Trimming removed 3 bases from V and 7 bases from J, with 10 bases in between. The germline CDR1 and CDR2 sequences are SGHVS and FQNEAQ. The CDR3 runs 13 residues. In DNA form, the CDR3 reads TGTGCCAGCAGCTTTAGAGGCAGGAATGAGCAGTTCTTC. Encoded protein: CASSFRGRNEQFF.

The chain couples TRBV7-4 to TRBJ1-2; 7 bases align to TRBD1. Trimming at V came to 5 bases and at J to 1 base, leaving 7 bases not matched to a gene. This CDR3 is built from 15 residues. Germline CDR1 SGHVT, CDR2 SQSDAQ. The CDR3 here is CASSTGTVHNYGYTF. In DNA, the CDR3 is TGTGCCAGCAGCACCGGGACAGTACATAACTATGGCTACACCTTC.

This clonotype was counted only a few times. V is TRBV5-1 and J is TRBJ2-1; the match to TRBD1 covers 7 bases. Germline-derived CDR1 and CDR2 are SGHRS and YFSETQ. J gave up 9 bases and V 3 bases, and 15 bases lay outside the gene matches. The length of the CDR3 is 16 residues. The DNA for the CDR3 is TGCGCCAGCAGCTCGCTCGTTTTTGAGGGGGCGGTTGAGCAGTTCTTC. This encodes CASSSLVFEGAVEQFF.

J is TRBJ2-1 and V is TRBV11-3, with a tentative D call TRBD2 (6 bases). Per germline, CDR1 SGHNT and CDR2 YENEEA. Trimming cost V 5 bases and J 5 bases, with 22 bases left between them. This CDR3 is built from 17 residues. The DNA of the CDR3 is TGTGCCAGCAGCCCCTCACCCCTAGCGCGAGGGAACAATGAGCAGTTCTTC. This codes for CASSPSPLARGNNEQFF.

The sample holds a few counts of this clonotype. The gene calls are TRBV29-1 and TRBJ2-2; 10 bases align to TRBD2. With V trimmed by 4 bases and J by 3 bases, 14 bases remained unmatched. This CDR3 spans 18 amino acids. The germline gives CDR1 SQVTM, CDR2 ANQGSEA. The CDR3 protein is CSVVLGRGSGRYTGELFF. The CDR3 DNA is TGCAGCGTTGTGTTGGGGCGGGGTAGCGGGAGGTACACCGGGGAGCTGTTTTTT.